This entry features one T cell receptor (beta chain) sequence. V dropped 5 bases and J dropped 2 bases, with 10 bases sitting between them. CDR3 length: 13 amino acids. These data belong to a study of blood T cell repertoires in COVID-19. TCRdb's table, derived via immunoSEQ multiplex PCR, lists solely in-frame clones and lacks some. In the table there are roughly 180,000 clones, under 85% of which are singletons. The clonotype originates from a human donor in a cohort sampled during active COVID-19. The sample comprised peripheral blood. V and J are TRBV12-3 or TRBV12-4 and TRBJ2-7; perhaps TRBD2 as D (5 bases). The CDR3 sequence is CASSPGKTYEQYF. DNA for the CDR3: TGTGCCAGCAGTCCGGGGAAAACCTACGAGCAGTACTTC.